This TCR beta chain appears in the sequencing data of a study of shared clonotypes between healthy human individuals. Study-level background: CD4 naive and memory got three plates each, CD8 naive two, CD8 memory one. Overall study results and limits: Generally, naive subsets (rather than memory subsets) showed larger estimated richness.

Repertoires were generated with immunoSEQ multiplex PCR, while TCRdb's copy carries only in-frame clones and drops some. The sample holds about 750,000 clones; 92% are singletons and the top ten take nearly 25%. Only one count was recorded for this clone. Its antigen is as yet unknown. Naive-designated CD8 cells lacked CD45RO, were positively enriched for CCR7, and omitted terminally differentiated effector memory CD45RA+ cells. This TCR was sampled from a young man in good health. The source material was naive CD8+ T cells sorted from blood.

CDR3 nucleotide sequence: TGTGCCAGCAGCAATCCGGGCGGGACAGGGTCGTCGTACGAGCAGTACTTC. It translates to CASSNPGGTGSSYEQYF. The chain is built from TRBV11-2 and TRBJ2-7, with 9 bases matching TRBD1. This CDR3 comprises 17 residues. Germline loops: CDR1 SGHAT, CDR2 FQNNGV. The trim removed 5 bases at V and 4 bases at J, leaving 15 bases unmatched. Using reference TRBV11-2 and TRBJ2-7 for the parts outside the CDR3, the full variable domain is EAGVAQSPRYKIIEKRQSVAFWCNPISGHATLYWYQQILGQGPKLLIQFQNNGVVDDSQLPKDRFSAERLKGVDSTLKIQPAKLEDSAVYLCASSNPGGTGSSYEQYFGPGTRLTVT.